The 2 T cell receptor beta chains in this list originate from one sample, sequenced in a study of radiotherapy plus CTLA-4 blockade in lung cancer. The repertoire was sequenced with immunoSEQ multiplex PCR; TCRdb's copy has only in-frame clones and lacks some. This table holds roughly 76,000 clones, roughly 80% found once. This sample comprised peripheral blood, obtained from a patient treated with radiotherapy plus ipilimumab. The receptors derive from a human donor with non-small cell lung cancer whose response to radiotherapy plus ipilimumab could not be evaluated.

Regarding this clone: This sample includes further DNA sequences coding for the same CDR3. V gene TRBV5-1 combines with J gene TRBJ2-7, with 8 bases lining up with TRBD2. Germline CDR1 reads SGHRS; CDR2 reads YFSETQ. Trimming took 4 bases from V and 3 from J; bases not matched to a gene: 9. There are 15 residues in the CDR3. The CDR3 loop reads CASSLGGAGFYEQYF. The DNA for the CDR3 is TGCGCCAGCAGCCTCGGGGGGGCTGGATTCTACGAGCAGTACTTC.

The genes are TRBV5-5 and TRBJ2-7; 10 positions match TRBD1. Trimming cost V 2 bases and J 3 bases; bases outside gene matches: 2. The CDR3 consists of 14 residues. Germline CDR1 and CDR2: SGHKS and YYEKEE (reference sequence). DNA of the CDR3: TGTGCCAGCAGCTTCCGGGACAGGGGCTACGAGCAGTACTTC. It is translated as CASSFRDRGYEQYF.